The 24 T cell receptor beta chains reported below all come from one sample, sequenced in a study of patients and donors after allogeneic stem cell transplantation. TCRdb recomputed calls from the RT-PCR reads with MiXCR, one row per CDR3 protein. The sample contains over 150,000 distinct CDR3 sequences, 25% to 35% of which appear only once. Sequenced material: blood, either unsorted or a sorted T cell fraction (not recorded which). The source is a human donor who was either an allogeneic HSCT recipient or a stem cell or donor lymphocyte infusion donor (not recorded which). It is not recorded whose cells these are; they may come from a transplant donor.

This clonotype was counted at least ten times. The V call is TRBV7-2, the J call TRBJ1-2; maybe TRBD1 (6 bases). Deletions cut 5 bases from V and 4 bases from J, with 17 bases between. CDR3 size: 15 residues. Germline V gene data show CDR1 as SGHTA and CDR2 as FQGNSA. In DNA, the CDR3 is TGTGCCAGCAGCCCATGGACAGATAGTACCTATGGCTACACCTTC. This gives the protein CASSPWTDSTYGYTF.

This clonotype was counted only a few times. The CDR3 loop is CAWSPTRTGMTEAFF. CDR3 DNA: TGTGCCTGGAGTCCGACCAGGACAGGGATGACTGAAGCTTTCTTT. The rearrangement joins TRBV30 to TRBJ1-1; 8 nucleotides align to TRBD1. Germline CDR1 and CDR2: GTSNPN and SVGIG (reference sequence). J gave up 5 bases and V 2 bases, and 10 bases lay outside the gene matches. The CDR3 covers 15 residues.

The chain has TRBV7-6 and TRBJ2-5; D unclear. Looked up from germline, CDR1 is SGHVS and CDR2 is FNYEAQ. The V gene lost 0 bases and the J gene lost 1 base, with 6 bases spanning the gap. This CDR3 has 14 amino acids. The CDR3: CASSLAGFQETQYF. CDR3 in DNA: TGTGCCAGCAGCTTAGCAGGGTTCCAAGAGACCCAGTACTTC.

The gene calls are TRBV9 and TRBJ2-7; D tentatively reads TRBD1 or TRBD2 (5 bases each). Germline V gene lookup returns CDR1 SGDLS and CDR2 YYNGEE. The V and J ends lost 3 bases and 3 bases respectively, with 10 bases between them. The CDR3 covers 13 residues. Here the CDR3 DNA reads TGTGCCAGCAGCGAACCAGGGAGCTACGAGCAGTACTTC. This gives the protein CASSEPGSYEQYF.

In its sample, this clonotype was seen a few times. CDR3 in amino acids: CASSAKNTGELFF. The CDR3 DNA sequence: TGTGCCAGCAGTGCCAAGAACACCGGGGAGCTGTTTTTT. This chain joins TRBV12-3 or TRBV12-4 and TRBJ2-2; no definite D call. This CDR3 region has 13 residues. Trimming pared 5 bases from V and 1 base from J, leaving 5 bases between.

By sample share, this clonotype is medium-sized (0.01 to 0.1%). The DNA for the CDR3 is TGTGCCACCAGCAGACGGTCGCTGGTCAATGAAAAACTGTTTTTT. Protein: CATSRRSLVNEKLFF. The chain carries TRBV15 and TRBJ1-4, with unresolved D. The germline V and J ends were trimmed by 2 bases and 5 bases, with 12 bases remaining between them. Germline-derived CDR1 and CDR2 are LNHNV and YYDKDF (reference sequence). The CDR3 length is 15 residues.

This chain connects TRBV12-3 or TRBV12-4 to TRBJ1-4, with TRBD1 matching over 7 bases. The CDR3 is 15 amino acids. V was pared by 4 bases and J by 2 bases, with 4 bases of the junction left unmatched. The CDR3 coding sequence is TGTGCCAGCAGTTATCTGACAGGGACTAATGAAAAACTGTTTTTT. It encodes CASSYLTGTNEKLFF.

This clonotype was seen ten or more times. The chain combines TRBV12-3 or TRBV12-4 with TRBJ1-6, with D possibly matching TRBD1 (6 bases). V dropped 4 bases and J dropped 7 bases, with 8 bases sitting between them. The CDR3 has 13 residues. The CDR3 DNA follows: TGTGCCAGCAGTTCCAGGGGCAATTCACCCCTCCACTTT. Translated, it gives CASSSRGNSPLHF.

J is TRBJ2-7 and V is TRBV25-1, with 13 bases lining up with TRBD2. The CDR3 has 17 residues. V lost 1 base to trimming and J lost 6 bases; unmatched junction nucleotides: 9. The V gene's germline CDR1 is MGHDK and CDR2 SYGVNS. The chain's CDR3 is CASSESGTSGNFLEQYF. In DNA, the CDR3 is TGTGCCAGCAGTGAATCTGGGACTAGCGGGAACTTTCTCGAGCAGTACTTC.

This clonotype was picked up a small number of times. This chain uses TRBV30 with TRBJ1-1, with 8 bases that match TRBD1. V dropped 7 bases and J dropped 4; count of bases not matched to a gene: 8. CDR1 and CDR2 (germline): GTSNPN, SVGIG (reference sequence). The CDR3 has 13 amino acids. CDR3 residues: CAFSRDRFTEAFF. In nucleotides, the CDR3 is TGTGCCTTTAGCAGGGACAGGTTCACTGAAGCTTTCTTT. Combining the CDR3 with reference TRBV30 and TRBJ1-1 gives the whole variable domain SQTIHQWPATLVQPVGSPLSLECTVEGTSNPNLYWYRQAAGRGLQLLFYSVGIGQISSEVPQNLSASRPQDRQFILSSKKLLLSDSGFYLCAFSRDRFTEAFFGQGTRLTVV.

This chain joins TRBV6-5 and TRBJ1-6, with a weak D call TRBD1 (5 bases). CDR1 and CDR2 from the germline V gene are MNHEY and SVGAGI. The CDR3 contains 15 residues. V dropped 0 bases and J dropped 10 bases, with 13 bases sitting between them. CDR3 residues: CASSYSGQGRSPLHF. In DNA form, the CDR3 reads TGTGCCAGCAGTTACTCTGGGCAGGGAAGGTCACCCCTCCACTTT.

The CDR3 DNA reads as TGTGCCAGCAGCTTAGGAGGAGGGGGGCAGAACACTGAAGCTTTCTTT. As protein: CASSLGGGGQNTEAFF. This chain connects TRBV7-9 to TRBJ1-1; possibly TRBD1 for D (6 bases). Trimming left V 1 base short and J 1 base short, with 13 bases between. Germline V gene data show CDR1 as SEHNR and CDR2 as FQNEAQ (reference sequence). There are 16 residues in the CDR3.

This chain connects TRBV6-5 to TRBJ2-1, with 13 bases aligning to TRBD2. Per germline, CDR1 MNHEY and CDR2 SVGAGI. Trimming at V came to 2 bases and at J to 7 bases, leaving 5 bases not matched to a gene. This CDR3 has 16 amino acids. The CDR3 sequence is CASSYLRLAGGNEQFF. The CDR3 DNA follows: TGTGCCAGCAGTTACCTTCGACTAGCGGGAGGTAATGAGCAGTTCTTC.

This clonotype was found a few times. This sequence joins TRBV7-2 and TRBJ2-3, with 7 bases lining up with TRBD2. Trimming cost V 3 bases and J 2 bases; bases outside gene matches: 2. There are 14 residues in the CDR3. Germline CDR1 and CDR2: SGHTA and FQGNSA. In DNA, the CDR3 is TGTGCCAGCAGCTTTAGCGGGCCCACAGATACGCAGTATTTT. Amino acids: CASSFSGPTDTQYF.

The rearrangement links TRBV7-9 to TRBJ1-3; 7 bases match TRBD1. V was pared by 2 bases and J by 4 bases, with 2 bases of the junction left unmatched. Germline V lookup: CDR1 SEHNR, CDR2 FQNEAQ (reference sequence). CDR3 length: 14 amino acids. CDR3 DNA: TGTGCCAGCAGCTTACGGACAGGCGGAAACACCATATATTTT. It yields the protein CASSLRTGGNTIYF.

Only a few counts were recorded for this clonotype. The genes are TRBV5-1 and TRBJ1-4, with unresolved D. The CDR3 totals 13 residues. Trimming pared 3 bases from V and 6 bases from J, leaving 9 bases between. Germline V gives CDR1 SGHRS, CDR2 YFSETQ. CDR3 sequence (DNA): TGCGCCAGCAGCTCCCACATTGATGAAAAACTGTTTTTT. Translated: CASSSHIDEKLFF.

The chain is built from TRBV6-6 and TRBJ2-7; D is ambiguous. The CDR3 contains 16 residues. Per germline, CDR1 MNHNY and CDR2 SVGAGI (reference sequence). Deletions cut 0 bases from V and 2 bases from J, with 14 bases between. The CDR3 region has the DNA TGTGCCAGCAGTTACTCGATACTACCACGACCCTACGAGCAGTACTTC. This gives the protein CASSYSILPRPYEQYF.

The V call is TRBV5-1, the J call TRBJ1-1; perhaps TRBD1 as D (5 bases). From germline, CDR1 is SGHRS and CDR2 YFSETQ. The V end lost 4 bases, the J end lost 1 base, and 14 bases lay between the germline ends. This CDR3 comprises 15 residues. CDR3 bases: TGCGCCAGCAGCCTACCTCAGGGCACGAACACTGAAGCTTTCTTT. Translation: CASSLPQGTNTEAFF.

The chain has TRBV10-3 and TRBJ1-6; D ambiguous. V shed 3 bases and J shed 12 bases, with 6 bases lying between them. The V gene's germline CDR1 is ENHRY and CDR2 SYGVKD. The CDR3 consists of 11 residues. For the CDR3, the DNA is TGTGCCATCAGTGATCAAGGACCCCTCCACTTT. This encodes CAISDQGPLHF.

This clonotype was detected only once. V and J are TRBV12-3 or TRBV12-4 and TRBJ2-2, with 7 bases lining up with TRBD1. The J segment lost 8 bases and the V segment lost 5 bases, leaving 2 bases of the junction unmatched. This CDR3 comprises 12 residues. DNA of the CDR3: TGTGCCAGCAGTGACAGGGTGGGGGAGCTGTTTTTT. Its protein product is CASSDRVGELFF.

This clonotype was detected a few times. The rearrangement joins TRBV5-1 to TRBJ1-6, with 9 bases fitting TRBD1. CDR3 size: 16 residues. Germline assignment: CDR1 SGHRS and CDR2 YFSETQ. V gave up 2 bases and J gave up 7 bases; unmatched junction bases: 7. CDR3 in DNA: TGCGCCAGCAGCTTCCTCCGGACAGGGGACAATTCACCCCTCCACTTT. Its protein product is CASSFLRTGDNSPLHF.

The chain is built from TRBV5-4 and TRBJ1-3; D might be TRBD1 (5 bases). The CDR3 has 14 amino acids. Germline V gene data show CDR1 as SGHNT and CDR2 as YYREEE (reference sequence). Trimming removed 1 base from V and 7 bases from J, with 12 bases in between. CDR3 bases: TGTGCCAGCAGCTTGAAAGGGGATCGGAACACCATATATTTT. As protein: CASSLKGDRNTIYF. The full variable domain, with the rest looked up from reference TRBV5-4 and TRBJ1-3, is ETGVTQSPTHLIKTRGQQVTLRCSSQSGHNTVSWYQQALGQGPQFIFQYYREEENGRGNFPPRFSGLQFPNYSSELNVNALELDDSALYLCASSLKGDRNTIYFGEGSWLTVV.

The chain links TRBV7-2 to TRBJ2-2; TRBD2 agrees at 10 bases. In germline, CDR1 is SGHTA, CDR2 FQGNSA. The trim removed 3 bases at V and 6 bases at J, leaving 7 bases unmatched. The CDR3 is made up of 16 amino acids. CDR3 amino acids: CASSFASGSTAGELFF. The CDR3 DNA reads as TGTGCCAGCAGCTTTGCTAGCGGGAGTACCGCCGGGGAGCTGTTTTTT.

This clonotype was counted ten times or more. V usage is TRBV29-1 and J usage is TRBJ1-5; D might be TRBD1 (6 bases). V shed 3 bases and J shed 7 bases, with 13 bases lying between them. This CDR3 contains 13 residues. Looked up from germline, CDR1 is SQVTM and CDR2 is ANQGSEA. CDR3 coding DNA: TGCAGCGTTGATCCCGGGGGCGGGCAGCCCCAGCATTTT. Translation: CSVDPGGGQPQHF.